The text below deals with one T cell receptor (beta chain). This entry belongs to a study of blood T cell repertoires in COVID-19. Data came from immunoSEQ multiplex PCR; TCRdb stores just in-frame clones and leaves some out. This sample has 45,000 to 70,000 clones; about 90% occur once, and the top ten carry roughly 21%. In Seattle, patients joined the study during active infection and were tracked longitudinally. CDR1 is SQVTM and CDR2 is ANQGSEA in the germline V gene. The V gene end was trimmed by 3 bases and the J gene end by 4 bases; junction bases not matched to a gene: 2. CDR3 length: 12 amino acids.

The genes are TRBV29-1 and TRBJ2-5; 7 nucleotides align to TRBD2. What was sequenced was peripheral blood. This receptor was obtained from a woman of 80 years or more with COVID-19, enrolled during active disease. DNA of the CDR3: TGCAGCGTTGACTCGGGAGGAGAGACCCAGTACTTC. Translating gives CSVDSGGETQYF.